This T cell receptor beta chain was sequenced during a study of T cell repertoires in cytomegalovirus infection. This clonotype was seen many times. Its antigen is as yet unknown. The V end was cut by 2 bases, the J end by 10 bases, with 24 bases between. Germline V gives CDR1 SGHTA, CDR2 FQGNSA. The length of the CDR3 is 17 residues. TCRdb redid the calling of the reads with MiXCR, one entry per CDR3 protein. The top ten hold approximately 13% of the sample, which has 360,000 or so distinct CDR3 sequences, about 32% seen once. The TCR was taken from a human donor in good health (CMV status not recorded). Some clones in this sample may be carry-over from other donors' samples. V and J are TRBV7-2 and TRBJ2-1, with a tentative D call TRBD2 (6 bases). The sequencing used cultured PBMCs, collected from culture after CMV antigen stimulation. CDR3 in amino acids: CASSLPVTVAGSHEQFF. CDR3 in DNA: TGTGCCAGCAGCTTACCGGTGACGGTGGCGGGATCTCACGAGCAGTTCTTC.